Sequencing of this TCR beta chain was carried out in a study of blood T cell repertoires in COVID-19. CDR3 size: 16 residues. CDR1 is MNHEY, CDR2 SVGEGT, per germline. The V end lost 2 bases, the J end lost 1 base, and 13 bases lay between the germline ends. Clones were read by immunoSEQ multiplex PCR, and TCRdb kept only the in-frame ones, dropping some. The sample gives about 170,000 clones, about 87% of which show up once; roughly 3.6% is in the top ten. V gene TRBV6-2 or TRBV6-3 combines with J gene TRBJ2-3; D remains unclear. Sequencing was performed on peripheral blood. The TCR originated in a young man with active or convalescent COVID-19. CDR3 in DNA: TGTGCCAGCAGTTACGATGACTTTATTGGCACAGATACGCAGTATTTT. Protein: CASSYDDFIGTDTQYF.